Listed below are T cell receptor beta chains from one sample, sequenced in a study of blood T cell repertoires in COVID-19. Clones were read by immunoSEQ multiplex PCR, and TCRdb kept only the in-frame ones, dropping some. The sample has around 63,000 clones; roughly 84% are singletons. Sequenced material: peripheral blood. The receptors here all came from a man between 60 and 70 years old with COVID-19, enrolled during active disease. Both conserved end residues are part of each CDR3. The D gene is left open where the match is weak. A row's size may be missing; if present it is once, few, many or a size class.

J	V	size	D	length	DNA	CDR3
TRBJ2-4	TRBV7-2	.	TRBD2	17	TGTGCCAGCAGCTTAGAATCGGGACTAGCGGGATTAAACATTCAGTACTTC	CASSLESGLAGLNIQYF
TRBJ2-3	TRBV5-6	few	TRBD2	16	TGTGCCAGGGACAGTGGACTAGCGGAACCCACAGATACGCAGTATTTT	CARDSGLAEPTDTQYF
TRBJ2-3	TRBV4-1	once	.	15	TGCGCCAGCAGCCGGGTATTCACAGGGACAGATACGCAGTATTTT	CASSRVFTGTDTQYF
TRBJ2-3	TRBV15	.	.	17	TGTGCCACCAGCAGAGATCGTCGGCGGTCTTGGGCAGATACGCAGTATTTT	CATSRDRRRSWADTQYF
TRBJ1-2	TRBV3-1/TRBV3-2	.	TRBD1	15	TGTGCCAGCAGCCAAGCGGACAGGGCGAGCTATGGCTACACCTTC	CASSQADRASYGYTF
TRBJ2-2	TRBV19	.	.	14	TGTGCCAGTAGTGCGGAGTCGAACACCGGGGAGCTGTTTTTT	CASSAESNTGELFF
TRBJ1-2	TRBV6-5	.	.	15	TGTGCCAGCAGTAAAAACAGGGAACCCGTCTATGGCTACACCTTC	CASSKNREPVYGYTF
TRBJ2-3	TRBV27	.	TRBD2	16	TGTGCCAGCAGTTTGGAAGCGGGAGTGGTCACAGATACGCAGTATTTT	CASSLEAGVVTDTQYF
TRBJ1-1	TRBV19	few	TRBD1	14	TGTGCCAGTAGTATAACGGGACAGTCCCTTGAAGCTTTCTTT	CASSITGQSLEAFF
TRBJ2-7	TRBV4-2	.	TRBD2	16	TGTGCCAGCAGCCATCTAGGGACGCGGGAGCACTACGAGCAGTACTTC	CASSHLGTREHYEQYF
TRBJ1-5	TRBV6-5	.	.	13	TGTGCCAGCACTCGAACGGGGAATCAGCCCCAGCATTTT	CASTRTGNQPQHF
TRBJ1-1	TRBV29-1	once	TRBD1	15	TGCAGCGTTCTAGACAGGGCAGCGTCGAACACTGAAGCTTTCTTT	CSVLDRAASNTEAFF
TRBJ2-5	TRBV11-2	.	TRBD2	14	TGTGCCAGCAGCTCCCCCCGGGCGGGAGGGCCTCAGTACTTC	CASSSPRAGGPQYF
TRBJ2-5	TRBV3-1/TRBV3-2	once	.	15	TGTGCCAGCAGCCAGCCCGGGGTAGAGACGGAGACCCAGTACTTC	CASSQPGVETETQYF
TRBJ2-7	TRBV18	.	TRBD1	19	TGTGCCAGCTCACCATCCCATCCCGGGACAGGGGGACGGGTCTACGAGCAGTACTTC	CASSPSHPGTGGRVYEQYF
TRBJ1-2	TRBV27	few	TRBD1	17	TGTGCCAGCAGTTTACATGGACAGGGGGCGGCAAACTATGGCTACACCTTC	CASSLHGQGAANYGYTF
TRBJ1-2	TRBV5-1	few	.	14	TGCGCCAGCAGGACCGAAACCACAGGGCATGGCTACACCTTC	CASRTETTGHGYTF
TRBJ1-5	TRBV5-1	.	.	14	TGCGCCAGCAGCTTGGGACAGCTCAATCAGCCCCAGCATTTT	CASSLGQLNQPQHF
TRBJ1-1	TRBV29-1	.	TRBD1	12	TGCAGCGTCTCACAGGGGAAGACTGAAGCTTTCTTT	CSVSQGKTEAFF
TRBJ1-6	TRBV5-1	.	.	14	TGCGCCAGCAGCTTGGGGCAGATCAATTCACCCCTCCACTTT	CASSLGQINSPLHF
TRBJ2-3	TRBV11-3	once	TRBD2	14	TGTGCCAGCAGCCGGGGGGGCCGGGAAGATACGCAGTATTTT	CASSRGGREDTQYF
TRBJ1-1	TRBV28	.	.	14	TGTGCCAGCAGTTTAGGGGTGGGGAGCACTGAAGCTTTCTTT	CASSLGVGSTEAFF
TRBJ2-7	TRBV5-5	.	.	14	TGTGCCAGCAGCCCCCCCAAGAGCTCCTACGAGCAGTACTTC	CASSPPKSSYEQYF
TRBJ2-3	TRBV24-1	.	.	13	TGTGCCACGGAGGGGGCTAGCACAGATACGCAGTATTTT	CATEGASTDTQYF
TRBJ2-3	TRBV10-1	.	.	16	TGCGCCAGCAGTGAAGGTTCCGGGAGCAGCACAGATACGCAGTATTTT	CASSEGSGSSTDTQYF
TRBJ1-6	TRBV3-1/TRBV3-2	.	.	12	TGTGCCAGCAGCCAAGCAGATCCACCCCTCCACTTT	CASSQADPPLHF
TRBJ2-6	TRBV18	.	.	15	TGTGCCAGCTCAAATAGACTCTCTGGGGCCAACGTCCTGACTTTC	CASSNRLSGANVLTF
TRBJ2-3	TRBV6-5	.	TRBD2	15	TGTGCCAGCAGATATAGCGGGGGTAGGGCAGATACGCAGTATTTT	CASRYSGGRADTQYF
TRBJ1-1	TRBV3-1/TRBV3-2	.	TRBD1	16	TGTGCCAGCAGCCAAGGAGGGACAGGGCCCGGCTCTGAAGCTTTCTTT	CASSQGGTGPGSEAFF
TRBJ2-5	TRBV4-1	.	.	17	TGCGCCAGCAGCCAAGAATGGGGCCCCGACCTCGGAGAGACCCAGTACTTC	CASSQEWGPDLGETQYF
TRBJ1-3	TRBV19	.	.	16	TGTGCCAGTAGTAGAAAGGGGGACGGTTATGGAAACACCATATATTTT	CASSRKGDGYGNTIYF
TRBJ1-2	TRBV7-9	.	.	15	TGTGCCAGCAGCCAACAGGGAGAGTCTAACTATGGCTACACCTTC	CASSQQGESNYGYTF